Below are 23 T cell receptor beta chains sequenced from a single sample in a study of blood T cell repertoires in COVID-19. Sequencing used immunoSEQ multiplex PCR; TCRdb keeps in-frame clones, though not all of them. The repertoire consists of fewer than 300,000 clones, with around 81% occurring once and the leading ten covering 2.5% to 3%. The specimen was peripheral blood. The receptors were gathered from a woman aged 60-75 years with active or convalescent COVID-19.

As concerns this clone: Other DNA sequences in the sample encode the same CDR3. The CDR3 DNA reads as TGTGCCAGCAGTCCCGGCCTAGCGGGGTACAATGAGCAGTTCTTC. This sequence encodes CASSPGLAGYNEQFF. The genes are TRBV6-4 and TRBJ2-1; TRBD2 aligns across 9 bases. The germline V gene has CDR1 MRHNA and CDR2 SNTAGT. Trimming took 5 bases from V and 4 from J; bases not matched to a gene: 6. The CDR3 contains 15 residues.

The chain is built from TRBV10-1 and TRBJ2-5, with D perhaps matching TRBD2 (6 bases). CDR3 length: 13 residues. The V gene lost 2 bases and the J gene lost 5 bases, with 9 bases spanning the gap. In germline, CDR1 is WNHNN, CDR2 SYGVQD (reference sequence). The CDR3: CASSETSRETQYF. The CDR3 region has the DNA TGCGCCAGCAGTGAGACTAGCCGGGAGACCCAGTACTTC.

This chain connects TRBV9 to TRBJ2-2, with TRBD2 matching 11 bases. Germline CDR1 reads SGDLS; CDR2 reads YYNGEE. This CDR3 has 17 amino acids. After removal of 4 bases from V and 6 bases from J, the junction contained 11 bases not matched to a gene. CDR3 protein: CASSPMIIAGGPGELFF. The CDR3, as DNA: TGTGCCAGCAGCCCCATGATAATAGCGGGGGGGCCCGGGGAGCTGTTTTTT.

This chain uses TRBV18 with TRBJ1-2; tentatively, D is TRBD1 (5 bases). This CDR3 is built from 14 residues. CDR1 is KGHSH, CDR2 LQKENI, per germline. Trimming took 3 bases from V and 1 from J, leaving 9 bases between them. CDR3 in amino acids: CASSPRDFNYGYTF. The CDR3 coding sequence is TGTGCCAGCTCACCCCGGGACTTTAACTATGGCTACACCTTC.

The chain employs TRBV27 and TRBJ1-2; the match to TRBD1 covers 7 bases. This CDR3 has 16 amino acids. The V segment lost 2 bases and the J segment 0 bases; nucleotides outside the gene matches: 6. Germline-derived CDR1 and CDR2 are MNHEY and SMNVEV (reference sequence). The CDR3 region is CASSLAGDSTNYGYTF. In DNA, the CDR3 is TGTGCCAGCAGTTTAGCCGGGGACAGTACTAACTATGGCTACACCTTC.

In DNA, the CDR3 is TGTGCCAGCAGCGCCGTAGCGGGGGGGGAGGCAGATACGCAGTATTTT. Translated: CASSAVAGGEADTQYF. The chain links TRBV9 to TRBJ2-3; TRBD2 matches at 11 bases. Germline CDR1 reads SGDLS; CDR2 reads YYNGEE. Germline trimming cut 3 bases from V and 4 bases from J; bases unmatched to any gene: 7. The CDR3 has 16 amino acids.

The rearrangement links TRBV19 to TRBJ1-1, with TRBD1 matching 8 bases. In germline, CDR1 is LNHDA, CDR2 SQIVND (reference sequence). This CDR3 has 15 residues. J was trimmed by 8 bases and V by 1 base; bases with no gene match: 9. In nucleotides, the CDR3 is TGTGCCAGTAGTATAGCCTCACAGGGGGAAGCAGAAGCTTTCTTT. Translated, it gives CASSIASQGEAEAFF.

In its sample, this clone was seen once. The chain is built from TRBV5-1 and TRBJ2-6, with a possible D match to TRBD1 (5 bases). Trimming removed 5 bases at V and 2 bases at J, with 17 bases between. This CDR3 comprises 17 residues. Per the germline V gene, CDR1 is SGHRS and CDR2 is YFSETQ. In nucleotides, the CDR3 is TGCGCCAGCAGGGTTCAGGGTCTCCAAGCTGGGGCCAACGTCCTGACTTTC. This gives the protein CASRVQGLQAGANVLTF. Based on the CDR3 plus reference TRBV5-1 and TRBJ2-6, the full variable domain is KAGVTQTPRYLIKTRGQQVTLSCSPISGHRSVSWYQQTPGQGLQFLFEYFSETQRNKGNFPGRFSGRQFSNSRSEMNVSTLELGDSALYLCASRVQGLQAGANVLTFGAGSRLTVL.

The rearrangement links TRBV10-3 to TRBJ2-3; TRBD2 agrees at 13 bases. The CDR3 covers 16 residues. V lost 6 bases to trimming and J lost 6 bases; unmatched junction nucleotides: 9. Germline V gene lookup returns CDR1 ENHRY and CDR2 SYGVKD. This CDR3 is CAISPGLAGARDTQYF. CDR3 bases: TGTGCCATCAGCCCCGGACTAGCGGGGGCGAGGGATACGCAGTATTTT.

The chain links TRBV2 to TRBJ1-2, with 8 bases identical to TRBD1. The CDR3 has 11 residues. Germline trimming cut 10 bases from V and 8 bases from J; bases unmatched to any gene: 6. The V gene's germline CDR1 is SNHLY and CDR2 FYNNEI. CDR3 DNA sequence: TGTGCCACCCTGGACAGGGTCGGCTACACCTTC. This codes for CATLDRVGYTF.

The chain couples TRBV7-9 to TRBJ2-7, with no clear D. Trimming shortened V by 2 bases and J by 2 bases, and 7 bases separated the two germline ends. Germline values: CDR1 SEHNR, CDR2 FQNEAQ (reference sequence). This CDR3 is 13 amino acids long. CDR3 nucleotides: TGTGCCAGCAGCTTACATCAGACCTACGAGCAGTACTTC. Translated, it gives CASSLHQTYEQYF.

The chain joins TRBV19 to TRBJ1-5; 8 positions match TRBD1. Germline V gives CDR1 LNHDA, CDR2 SQIVND (reference sequence). The J segment lost 7 bases and the V segment lost 5 bases, leaving 7 bases of the junction unmatched. The CDR3 is 14 amino acids. CDR3: CASSLGQGSQPQHF. The CDR3 nucleotides are TGTGCCAGTAGTCTCGGACAGGGAAGCCAGCCCCAGCATTTT.

The rearrangement uses TRBV24-1 and TRBJ1-4, with 8 bases lining up with TRBD1. The CDR3 length is 16 residues. Unmatched junction bases numbered 6, after V lost 4 bases and J lost 3 bases. Germline CDR1 KGHDR, CDR2 SFDVKD. CDR3 residues: CATSEPTGGANEKLFF. CDR3 bases: TGTGCCACCAGTGAGCCCACAGGGGGAGCTAATGAAAAACTGTTTTTT.

About this clone: This specimen includes other DNA sequences encoding the same CDR3. J is TRBJ1-1 and V is TRBV5-1, with D unresolved. This CDR3 region has 14 residues. V was shortened by 2 bases and J by 1 base, with 9 bases between the two germline ends. CDR1 and CDR2 from the germline V gene are SGHRS and YFSETQ. CDR3 DNA: TGCGCCAGCAGCTTACGGCAGGCGAACACTGAAGCTTTCTTT. Its protein product is CASSLRQANTEAFF.

The V call is TRBV4-3, the J call TRBJ1-6; the match to TRBD1 covers 9 bases. This CDR3 has 15 residues. V dropped 0 bases and J dropped 9; count of bases not matched to a gene: 3. CDR1 and CDR2 (germline): LGHNA, YSLEER. The chain's CDR3 is CASSQEGQGISPLHF. CDR3 sequence (DNA): TGCGCCAGCAGCCAAGAGGGACAGGGAATTTCACCCCTCCACTTT.

This clone was found once. The chain is built from TRBV3-1 (or the pseudogene TRBV3-2) and TRBJ2-3; 9 bases line up with TRBD2. With 0 bases clipped from V and 8 bases from J, the junction kept 6 bases outside the gene matches. The CDR3 is 15 amino acids. The germline V gene has CDR1 LGHDT and CDR2 YNNKEL (reference sequence). As DNA, the CDR3 is TGTGCCAGCAGCCAAGAGCTGGCGGGGGGGCGTACGCAGTATTTT. Its translation: CASSQELAGGRTQYF.

The chain combines TRBV4-1 with TRBJ2-2, with 15 bases aligning to TRBD2. The J segment lost 8 bases and the V segment lost 0 bases, leaving 4 bases of the junction unmatched. Per the germline V gene, CDR1 is MGHRA and CDR2 is YSYEKL. The CDR3 has 17 amino acids. The CDR3 is CASSQEGLAGGRGELFF. CDR3 nucleotide sequence: TGCGCCAGCAGCCAAGAGGGACTAGCGGGGGGCCGGGGGGAGCTGTTTTTT.

The chain couples TRBV6-1 to TRBJ2-1; no clear D. The germline V gene has CDR1 MNHNS and CDR2 SASEGT. CDR3 length: 17 amino acids. V was shortened by 0 bases and J by 0 bases, with 12 bases between the two germline ends. The DNA for the CDR3 is TGTGCCAGCAGTGAAGCGAGCCCAAGCCTCTCCTACAATGAGCAGTTCTTC. This gives the protein CASSEASPSLSYNEQFF.

The table lists this clone with many counts. V usage is TRBV2 and J usage is TRBJ2-7; D possibly corresponds to TRBD2 (6 bases). Germline CDR1 SNHLY, CDR2 FYNNEI. The CDR3 is 11 residues long. The V end was cut by 8 bases, the J end by 3 bases, with 8 bases between. Here the CDR3 DNA reads TGTGCCAGCGGACTAAGCTACGAGCAGTACTTC. Its translation is CASGLSYEQYF. Full variable domain (remainder filled in from reference TRBV2 and TRBJ2-7): EPEVTQTPSHQVTQMGQEVILRCVPISNHLYFYWYRQILGQKVEFLVSFYNNEISEKSEIFDDQFSVERPDGSNFTLKIRSTKLEDSAMYFCASGLSYEQYFGPGTRLTVT.

To note about this clone: A read error may account for a junction end that differs from germline. The V and J genes are TRBV5-6 and TRBJ1-2; 8 bases map to TRBD1. The CDR3 has 13 residues. Germline loops: CDR1 SGHDT, CDR2 YYEEEE. CDR3 DNA sequence: TGTGCCAGCAGGTTGGACAGGGCCTATGGCTACACCTTC. Its translation is CASRLDRAYGYTF.

J is TRBJ2-5 and V is TRBV5-1; D might be TRBD2 (5 bases). With 1 base removed from V and 5 bases from J, the gap between germline ends came to 15 bases. The CDR3 totals 15 residues. CDR1 is SGHRS, CDR2 YFSETQ, per germline. The CDR3 is CASSLSPSITETQYF. The CDR3 nucleotides read TGCGCCAGCAGCTTGAGTCCTAGCATTACTGAGACCCAGTACTTC.

This clone was seen a single time. The rearrangement joins TRBV23-1 to TRBJ1-1; 7 bases are shared with TRBD1. TRBV23-1 is treated as an ORF (open reading frame) with a function not yet certain. V shed 2 bases, J shed 1 base, and the junction held 13 bases outside the gene matches. CDR3 length: 18 amino acids. CDR3 protein: CASSQPQPGQVENTEAFF. The CDR3 nucleotides are TGCGCCAGCAGTCAACCCCAACCCGGACAGGTGGAGAACACTGAAGCTTTCTTT.

V usage is TRBV18 and J usage is TRBJ1-1; D uncertain. Trimming pared 4 bases from V and 2 bases from J, leaving 8 bases between. The CDR3 length is 13 residues. CDR1 is KGHSH and CDR2 is LQKENI in the germline V gene. This CDR3 reads CASSLQQNTEAFF. In DNA, the CDR3 is TGTGCCAGCTCACTCCAACAAAACACTGAAGCTTTCTTT.